This T cell receptor beta chain was retrieved from a study of blood T cell repertoires in COVID-19. Background on the study: Specimens from acute and convalescent COVID-19 originated in the United States, Italy and Spain. From T cells, B-cell-depleted T cells, or PBMCs came the material, which was cDNA or gDNA.

About this clone itself: The sample carries other DNA sequences with the same CDR3.

The CDR3 is 13 residues long. Germline values: CDR1 LNHDA, CDR2 SQIVND (reference sequence). V lost 4 bases and J lost 3, with 8 bases in between. As processed by the authors: How many nucleated cells were present was estimated from reference gene primer amplification. TCRdb's copy holds only in-frame clones and misses some; the assay was immunoSEQ multiplex PCR. Clonal size and the V and J genes are those of that table, whereas D and trimming came from the DNA. In the table there are approximately 280,000 clones, around 91% of which are singletons. The source of this sequence is a woman in her fifties or sixties with acute or convalescent COVID-19. Sequencing was done on a sample of peripheral blood. The genes are TRBV19 and TRBJ2-3; possible D gene TRBD2, 5 bases. The CDR3 protein is CASSTGGTDTQYF. CDR3 nucleotides: TGTGCCAGTAGTACCGGAGGTACAGATACGCAGTATTTT.